This T cell receptor (beta chain) is drawn from a study of blood T cell repertoires in COVID-19. Study-level information: Researchers got acute and convalescent COVID-19 samples from the United States, Italy and Spain. T cells, B-cell-depleted T cells, or PBMCs supplied cDNA or gDNA.

This clone appeared a single time. CDR1 LNHDA and CDR2 SQIVND come from the germline V gene (reference sequence). This CDR3 has 15 amino acids. After removal of 3 bases from V and 3 bases from J, the junction contained 6 bases not matched to a gene. In the original workflow: By means of reference gene primer amplification, nucleated cell counts were estimated. Some clones are missing from TCRdb's copy, which holds only in-frame ones; the method was immunoSEQ multiplex PCR. V, J and clone size are those of that table, while D and trimming were read from the DNA. The sample consists of 150,000 to 250,000 clones, about 95% of them appearing once.

This clonotype originated in a man aged 30 to 45 with COVID-19, enrolled during active disease. The gene calls are TRBV19 and TRBJ1-1, with TRBD1 matching over 8 bases. Specimen: peripheral blood. The CDR3 is CASSIQGARHTEAFF. DNA for the CDR3: TGTGCCAGTAGTATCCAGGGGGCGAGACACACTGAAGCTTTCTTT.